This T cell receptor (beta chain) was profiled in a study of vaccination and CD4 T cells after COVID-19. Background on the study: The convalescent population consisted of six males and four females, two of whom were of Hispanic ethnicity. Overlapping peptides of the spike proteins of SARS-CoV-2, HCoV-NL63, HCoV-OC43 and HCoV-229E were used for cell stimulation.

Points on this clonotype: Its antigen is undetermined.

The assay that was used to sequence DNA from cultured CD4+ T cells was the Oncomine TCR Beta short-read assay. TCRdb called the PCR reads again in MiXCR, with one record for every CDR3 protein. The table shows around 17,000 distinct CDR3 sequences, with 70% occurring only once. The sample's treatment: roughly ten-day PBMC culture with coronavirus spike peptide pools or control peptides (ViraFEST assay). Using peptide pools, antigen-specific T cells were expanded in ViraFEST before TCRs were sequenced. The dates of positive PCR tests extended from March through December 2020 and came before the US Alpha, Beta and Delta variants. Sequencing was carried out using CD4+ T cells from blood, cultured in vitro. This TCR was recovered from a human donor who had recovered from COVID-19.

The CDR3 nucleotides read TGTGCCTGGATGACAGGGTATGGCTACACCTTC. Residues: CAWMTGYGYTF. The V gene is TRBV30, the J gene TRBJ1-2, with TRBD1 matching over 7 bases. Per germline, CDR1 GTSNPN and CDR2 SVGIG (reference sequence). The CDR3 consists of 11 residues. The J segment lost 5 bases and the V segment lost 4 bases, leaving 1 base of the junction unmatched.